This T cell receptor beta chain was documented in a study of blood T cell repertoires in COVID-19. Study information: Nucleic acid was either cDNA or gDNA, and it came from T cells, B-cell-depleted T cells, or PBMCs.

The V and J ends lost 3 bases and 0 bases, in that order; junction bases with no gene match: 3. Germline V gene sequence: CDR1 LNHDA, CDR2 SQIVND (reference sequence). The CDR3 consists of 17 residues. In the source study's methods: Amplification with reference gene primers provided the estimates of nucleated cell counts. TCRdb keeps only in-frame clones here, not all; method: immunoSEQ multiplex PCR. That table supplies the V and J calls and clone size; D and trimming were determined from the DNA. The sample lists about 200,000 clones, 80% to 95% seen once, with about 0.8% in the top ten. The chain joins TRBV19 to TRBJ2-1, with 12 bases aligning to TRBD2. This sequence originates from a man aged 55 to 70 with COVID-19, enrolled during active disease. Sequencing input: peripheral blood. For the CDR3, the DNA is TGTGCCAGTAGTATGACTAGCGGGAGAAGCTCCTACAATGAGCAGTTCTTC. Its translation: CASSMTSGRSSYNEQFF.